One and the same sample provided the 25 T cell receptor beta chains below, sequenced in a study of identifying expanded T cells in peripheral blood. Assay: immunoSEQ multiplex PCR; the TCRdb copy retains only in-frame clones and omits some. The table has 90,000 to 100,000 clones, roughly 86% seen once; the top ten hold 4.5% to 7%. Source material: blood. Receptor source: a person aged 18 to 70 in good health.

V usage is TRBV11-2 and J usage is TRBJ2-5; D may be TRBD2 (6 bases). The germline gives CDR1 SGHAT, CDR2 FQNNGV. The CDR3 has 12 amino acids. Trimming shortened V by 1 base and J by 7 bases, and 7 bases separated the two germline ends. The CDR3 DNA sequence: TGTGCCAGCAGCTTAGTGGGGGGGACCCAGTACTTC. Its protein product is CASSLVGGTQYF.

The rearrangement uses TRBV5-4 and TRBJ1-2; D remains ambiguous. In germline, CDR1 is SGHNT, CDR2 YYREEE (reference sequence). This CDR3 contains 14 residues. V was trimmed by 5 bases and J by 4 bases, leaving 15 bases between them. As DNA, the CDR3 is TGTGCCAGCAGTCTTGCTCGAACCAGCTATGGCTACACCTTC. This gives the protein CASSLARTSYGYTF.

V and J are TRBV10-1 and TRBJ2-2; either TRBD1 or TRBD2 may supply D (5 bases each). The CDR3 runs 16 residues. V lost 0 bases and J 2 bases, leaving 10 bases between the germline ends. Germline CDR1 reads WNHNN; CDR2 reads SYGVQD (reference sequence). CDR3 DNA: TGCGCCAGCAGTGAGTCGCCGGGGACCAACACCGGGGAGCTGTTTTTT. Translated, it gives CASSESPGTNTGELFF.

J is TRBJ1-4 and V is TRBV19, with 8 nucleotides matching TRBD1. The CDR3 is made up of 15 amino acids. CDR1 and CDR2 (germline): LNHDA, SQIVND (reference sequence). V shed 6 bases and J 6 bases; nucleotides not matched to a gene: 9. The CDR3 region has the DNA TGTGCCAGTAGAGACAGGGGCTACACCGATGAAAAACTGTTTTTT. Translating gives CASRDRGYTDEKLFF.

The chain is built from TRBV5-1 and TRBJ2-7, with D perhaps TRBD2 (6 bases). Trimming shortened V by 0 bases and J by 2 bases, and 12 bases separated the two germline ends. This CDR3 has 15 residues. Germline V CDR1 and CDR2: SGHRS, YFSETQ. The CDR3 DNA is TGCGCCAGCAGCTTGGGGGCGGGGATGACCTACGAGCAGTACTTC. This sequence encodes CASSLGAGMTYEQYF.

The V gene is TRBV11-3, the J gene TRBJ2-7; 8 positions match TRBD1. The CDR3 consists of 15 residues. Germline CDR1 and CDR2: SGHNT and YENEEA. Trimming removed 4 bases from V and 3 bases from J; junction bases left unmatched: 8. The CDR3 DNA reads as TGTGCCAGCAGCTCCGACAGGGGAACGGGCTACGAGCAGTACTTC. Residues: CASSSDRGTGYEQYF.

The chain carries TRBV4-1 and TRBJ1-2; D not resolved. CDR1 is MGHRA, CDR2 YSYEKL, per germline. CDR3 length: 13 residues. V was pared by 1 base and J by 5 bases, with 8 bases between. The CDR3 nucleotides read TGCGCCAGCAGCCAAGTTACCGGGTATGGCTACACCTTC. Translation gives CASSQVTGYGYTF.

The V and J genes are TRBV7-2 and TRBJ1-1; 7 nucleotides match TRBD1. V was clipped by 4 bases and J by 11 bases; unmatched bases: 7. The CDR3 is 12 amino acids. Germline V CDR1 and CDR2: SGHTA, FQGNSA. CDR3 region: CASSSTGFGAFF. The CDR3 DNA sequence: TGTGCCAGCAGCTCGACAGGGTTCGGGGCTTTCTTT.

About this clone: Sequence at one end of the junction differs from germline and may be a read error. V and J are TRBV15 and TRBJ2-1; 7 nucleotides align to TRBD2. The V gene's germline CDR1 is LNHNV and CDR2 YYDKDF (reference sequence). The CDR3 loop spans 15 amino acids. In nucleotides, the CDR3 is TGTGCCACCAGCAGAGGGGGGACTACCTACAGTGAGCAGTTCTTC. It specifies CATSRGGTTYSEQFF.

This chain links TRBV6-1 with TRBJ1-3; 12 nucleotides agree with TRBD1. J lost 2 bases, V lost 5 bases, and 1 base had no gene match. The CDR3 contains 15 residues. The V gene's germline CDR1 is MNHNS and CDR2 SASEGT. The chain's CDR3 is CASSWDRGPGNTIYF. CDR3 in DNA: TGTGCCAGCAGTTGGGACAGGGGGCCTGGAAACACCATATATTTT.

J is TRBJ2-2 and V is TRBV7-9; D not certain. This CDR3 spans 14 amino acids. V lost 5 bases to trimming and J lost 5 bases, with 12 bases between them. From germline, CDR1 is SEHNR and CDR2 FQNEAQ (reference sequence). The CDR3, as DNA: TGTGCCAGCAGCCTACGTCCTGGGACCGGGGAGCTGTTTTTT. It yields the protein CASSLRPGTGELFF.

J is TRBJ1-1 and V is TRBV5-1; D is uncertain. This CDR3 has 14 amino acids. Trimming took off 2 bases at V and 3 bases at J, with 11 bases between the two ends. Germline V gene data show CDR1 as SGHRS and CDR2 as YFSETQ. The CDR3 is CASSFVSGDTEAFF. CDR3 sequence (DNA): TGCGCCAGCAGCTTTGTGAGTGGGGACACTGAAGCTTTCTTT.

V gene TRBV5-1 combines with J gene TRBJ2-1; 10 nucleotides match TRBD2. The CDR3 extends over 15 amino acids. Germline lookup yields CDR1 SGHRS and CDR2 YFSETQ. Trimming took 4 bases from V and 8 from J; bases not matched to a gene: 9. The CDR3: CASSGSGGAIHEQFF. The CDR3 DNA reads TGCGCCAGCAGCGGAAGCGGGGGGGCCATACATGAGCAGTTCTTC.

The chain is built from TRBV7-3 and TRBJ1-2; D is possibly TRBD1 (6 bases). Trimming removed 2 bases from V and 0 bases from J, with 22 bases in between. Germline V gives CDR1 SGHTA, CDR2 FQGTGA. The length of the CDR3 is 19 residues. CDR3 in amino acids: CASSLWGTGGPQANYGYTF. Here the CDR3 DNA reads TGTGCCAGCAGCTTATGGGGTACGGGGGGGCCCCAAGCTAACTATGGCTACACCTTC.

The chain carries TRBV4-1 and TRBJ1-2; 8 bases match TRBD1. J was trimmed by 4 bases and V by 1 base; bases with no gene match: 5. The germline V gene encodes CDR1 MGHRA and CDR2 YSYEKL. CDR3 length equals 15 residues. The chain's CDR3 is CASSQGQDRVYGYTF. CDR3 DNA sequence: TGCGCCAGCAGCCAAGGTCAGGACAGGGTCTATGGCTACACCTTC.

Here the CDR3 reads CASSRRVGTGELFF. CDR3 nucleotide sequence: TGTGCCAGCAGCCGGAGGGTGGGAACCGGGGAGCTGTTTTTT. The chain uses TRBV5-6 and TRBJ2-2, with a possible D match to TRBD2 (6 bases). Germline-derived CDR1 and CDR2 are SGHDT and YYEEEE. The V end was cut by 4 bases, the J end by 5 bases, with 12 bases between. This CDR3 has 14 amino acids.

The chain links TRBV7-3 to TRBJ2-1; 9 nucleotides match TRBD2. Germline V lookup: CDR1 SGHTA, CDR2 FQGTGA. The CDR3 length is 18 residues. J lost 6 bases, V lost 1 base, and 13 bases had no gene match. CDR3 DNA: TGTGCCAGCAGCTTAAGGTCGCGACCCGCGGGGGGGAGCAATGAGCAGTTCTTC. Translated: CASSLRSRPAGGSNEQFF.

This clone was seen a few times. V is TRBV19 and J is TRBJ1-2, with D possibly being TRBD1 (5 bases). CDR3 length: 16 amino acids. The V end lost 9 bases, the J end lost 0 bases, and 20 bases lay between the germline ends. The germline V gene has CDR1 LNHDA and CDR2 SQIVND (reference sequence). CDR3 region: CASRTLRGTPNYGYTF. Written as DNA, the CDR3 is TGTGCCAGCAGAACGTTGCGGGGGACCCCTAACTATGGCTACACCTTC.

V gene TRBV18 combines with J gene TRBJ1-2; D ambiguous. The CDR3 length is 15 residues. With 2 bases removed from V and 3 bases from J, the gap between germline ends came to 13 bases. Germline assignment: CDR1 KGHSH and CDR2 LQKENI. Here the CDR3 DNA reads TGTGCCAGCTCACCAAGCAGTGGGAACGACTATGGCTACACCTTC. Amino acids: CASSPSSGNDYGYTF. The full variable domain, in which reference TRBV18 and TRBJ1-2 provide the parts outside the CDR3, is NAGVMQNPRHLVRRRGQEARLRCSPMKGHSHVYWYRQLPEEGLKFMVYLQKENIIDESGMPKERFSAEFPKEGPSILRIQQVVRGDSAAYFCASSPSSGNDYGYTFGSGTRLTVV.

J is TRBJ1-1 and V is TRBV5-6, with TRBD1 matching over 9 bases. CDR3 size: 14 residues. The V segment lost 0 bases and the J segment 11 bases; nucleotides outside the gene matches: 8. Looked up from germline, CDR1 is SGHDT and CDR2 is YYEEEE. CDR3 amino acids: CASSLVGQGRKAFF. CDR3 sequence (DNA): TGTGCCAGCAGCTTGGTCGGACAGGGGAGGAAGGCTTTCTTT.

The count of this clone is one. A junction end diverges from the germline sequence, so it may reflect a read error. This chain uses TRBV19 with TRBJ1-6; TRBD1 agrees at 7 bases. This CDR3 spans 15 amino acids. The V gene's germline CDR1 is LNHDA and CDR2 SQIVND (reference sequence). The CDR3 DNA reads as TGTGCCAGTAGAATAGGACAGGCCCTTAATTCACCCCTCCACTTT. Amino acid sequence: CASRIGQALNSPLHF.

This rearrangement joins TRBV9 to TRBJ1-3; D unclear. From germline, CDR1 is SGDLS and CDR2 YYNGEE. The V and J ends lost 4 bases and 0 bases respectively, with 14 bases between them. This CDR3 is built from 16 residues. CDR3 bases: TGTGCCAGCAGCCCGCGACAACAAGGCTCTGGAAACACCATATATTTT. Amino acid sequence: CASSPRQQGSGNTIYF.

This clone was picked up one time. This chain links TRBV30 with TRBJ1-1; D possibly corresponds to TRBD1 (5 bases). The CDR3 runs 13 residues. Trimming shortened V by 6 bases and J by 4 bases, and 15 bases separated the two germline ends. Germline V lookup: CDR1 GTSNPN, CDR2 SVGIG (reference sequence). CDR3 DNA: TGTGCCTGTTCTGCAGGGAGGGGCACTGAAGCTTTCTTT. Encoded protein: CACSAGRGTEAFF. Full variable domain (rest looked up from reference TRBV30 and TRBJ1-1): SQTIHQWPATLVQPVGSPLSLECTVEGTSNPNLYWYRQAAGRGLQLLFYSVGIGQISSEVPQNLSASRPQDRQFILSSKKLLLSDSGFYLCACSAGRGTEAFFGQGTRLTVV.

This clone appeared a few times. This chain joins TRBV2 and TRBJ2-7; D is ambiguous. V lost 0 bases and J lost 1, with 13 bases in between. Germline V gene data show CDR1 as SNHLY and CDR2 as FYNNEI. The CDR3 length is 16 residues. The CDR3 region has the DNA TGTGCCAGCAGTGAAGCTCCACCCCTGTTTTCCTACGAGCAGTACTTC. Translation gives CASSEAPPLFSYEQYF.

The chain links TRBV19 to TRBJ1-5; D gene ambiguous. Germline CDR1 and CDR2: LNHDA and SQIVND (reference sequence). The CDR3 is 14 residues long. The ends were cut back, 5 bases at V and 2 bases at J, with 10 bases in the middle. Here the CDR3 reads CASSGRGGNQPQHF. As DNA, the CDR3 is TGTGCCAGTAGTGGACGTGGGGGCAATCAGCCCCAGCATTTT.